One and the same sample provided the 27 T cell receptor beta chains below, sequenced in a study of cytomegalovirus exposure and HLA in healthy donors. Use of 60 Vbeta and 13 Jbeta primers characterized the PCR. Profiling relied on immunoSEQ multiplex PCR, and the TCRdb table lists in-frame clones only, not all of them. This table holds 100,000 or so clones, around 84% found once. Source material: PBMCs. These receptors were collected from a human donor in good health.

Here the CDR3 DNA reads TGTGCCAGCTCACCAACTGCAGGGACACCTACTGGGGCCAACGTCCTGACTTTC. Translated: CASSPTAGTPTGANVLTF. The J gene is TRBJ2-6, the V gene TRBV18; perhaps TRBD1 as D (6 bases). Trimming stripped 2 bases from V and 2 bases from J, with 16 bases between. In germline, CDR1 is KGHSH, CDR2 LQKENI. The CDR3 is made up of 18 amino acids.

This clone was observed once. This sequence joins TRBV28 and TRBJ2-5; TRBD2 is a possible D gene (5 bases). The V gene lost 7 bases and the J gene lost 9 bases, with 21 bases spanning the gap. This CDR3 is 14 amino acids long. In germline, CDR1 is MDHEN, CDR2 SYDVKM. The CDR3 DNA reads TGTGCCAGCACCCTTAGGACTGGCCATGGGGCCCAGTACTTC. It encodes CASTLRTGHGAQYF. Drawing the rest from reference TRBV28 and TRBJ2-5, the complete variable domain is DVKVTQSSRYLVKRTGEKVFLECVQDMDHENMFWYRQDPGLGLRLIYFSYDVKMKEKGDIPEGYSVSREKKERFSLILESASTNQTSMYLCASTLRTGHGAQYFGPGTRLLVL.

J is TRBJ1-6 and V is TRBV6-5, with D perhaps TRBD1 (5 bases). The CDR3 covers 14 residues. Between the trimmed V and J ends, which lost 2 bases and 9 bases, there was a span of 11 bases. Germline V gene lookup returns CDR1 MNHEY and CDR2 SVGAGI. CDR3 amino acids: CASSYGTRGSPLHF. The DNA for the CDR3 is TGTGCCAGCAGTTACGGGACTAGGGGTTCACCCCTCCACTTT.

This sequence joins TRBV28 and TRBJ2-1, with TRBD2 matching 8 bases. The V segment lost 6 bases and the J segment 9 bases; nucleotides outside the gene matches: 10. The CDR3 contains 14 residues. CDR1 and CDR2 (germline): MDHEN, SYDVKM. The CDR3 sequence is CASSPGTSTVEQFF. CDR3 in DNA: TGTGCCAGCAGCCCGGGGACTAGTACTGTTGAGCAGTTCTTC.

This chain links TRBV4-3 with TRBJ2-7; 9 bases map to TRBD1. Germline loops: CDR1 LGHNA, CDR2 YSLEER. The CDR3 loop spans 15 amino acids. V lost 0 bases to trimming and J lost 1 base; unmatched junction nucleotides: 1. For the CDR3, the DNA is TGCGCCAGCAGCCAAGAGACAGGGGGTTCCTACGAGCAGTACTTC. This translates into CASSQETGGSYEQYF.

The CDR3 region is CASGRRTSGSHEQYF. CDR3 DNA: TGTGCCAGCGGCCGTCGGACTAGCGGGAGTCACGAGCAGTACTTC. This chain connects TRBV28 to TRBJ2-7; 13 nucleotides align to TRBD2. V gave up 8 bases and J gave up 5 bases; unmatched junction bases: 9. This CDR3 contains 15 residues. Germline V CDR1 and CDR2: MDHEN, SYDVKM.

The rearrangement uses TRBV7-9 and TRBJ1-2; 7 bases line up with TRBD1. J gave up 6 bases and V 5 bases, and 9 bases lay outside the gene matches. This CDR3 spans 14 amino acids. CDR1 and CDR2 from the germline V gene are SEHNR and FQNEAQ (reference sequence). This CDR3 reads CASSLGDRVDGYTF. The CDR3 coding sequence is TGTGCCAGCAGCCTGGGAGACAGGGTTGATGGCTACACCTTC.

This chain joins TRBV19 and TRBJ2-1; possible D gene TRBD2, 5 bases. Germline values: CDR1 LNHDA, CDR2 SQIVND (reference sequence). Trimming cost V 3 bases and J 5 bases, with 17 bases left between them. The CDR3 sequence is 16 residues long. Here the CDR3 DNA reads TGTGCCAGTAGTATTTTCCGGGGAACGGCTAACAATGAGCAGTTCTTC. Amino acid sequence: CASSIFRGTANNEQFF.

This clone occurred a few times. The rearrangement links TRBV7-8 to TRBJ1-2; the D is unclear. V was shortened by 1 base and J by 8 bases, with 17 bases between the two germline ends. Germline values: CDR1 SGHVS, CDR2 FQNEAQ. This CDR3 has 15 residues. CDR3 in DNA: TGTGCCAGCAGCTTAGGAACTTCGGCCGGGAGGGGCTACACCTTC. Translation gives CASSLGTSAGRGYTF.

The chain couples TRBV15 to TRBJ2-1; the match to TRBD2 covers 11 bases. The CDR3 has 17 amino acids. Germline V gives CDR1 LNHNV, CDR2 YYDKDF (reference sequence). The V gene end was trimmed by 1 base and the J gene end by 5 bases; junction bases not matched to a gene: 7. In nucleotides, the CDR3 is TGTGCCACCAGCAGAGCACCCGGGACTAGCGGTAACAATGAGCAGTTCTTC. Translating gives CATSRAPGTSGNNEQFF.

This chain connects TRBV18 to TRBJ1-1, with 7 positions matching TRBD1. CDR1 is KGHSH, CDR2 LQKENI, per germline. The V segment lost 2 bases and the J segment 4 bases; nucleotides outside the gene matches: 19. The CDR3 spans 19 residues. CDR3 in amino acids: CASSPGARTGGLWGTEAFF. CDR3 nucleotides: TGTGCCAGCTCACCAGGGGCCCGGACAGGCGGCCTCTGGGGCACTGAAGCTTTCTTT.

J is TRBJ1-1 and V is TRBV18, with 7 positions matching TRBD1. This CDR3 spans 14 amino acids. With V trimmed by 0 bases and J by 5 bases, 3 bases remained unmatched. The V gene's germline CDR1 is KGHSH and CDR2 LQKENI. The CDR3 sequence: CASSPPTGSTEAFF. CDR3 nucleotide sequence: TGTGCCAGCTCACCACCGACAGGGTCAACTGAAGCTTTCTTT.

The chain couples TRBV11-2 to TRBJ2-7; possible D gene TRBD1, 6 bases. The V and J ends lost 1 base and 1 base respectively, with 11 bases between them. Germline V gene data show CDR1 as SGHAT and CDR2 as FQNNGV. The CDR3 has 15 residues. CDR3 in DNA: TGTGCCAGCAGCTTAGTGTGGGACACGTCCTACGAGCAGTACTTC. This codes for CASSLVWDTSYEQYF. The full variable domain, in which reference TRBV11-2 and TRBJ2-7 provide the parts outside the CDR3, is EAGVAQSPRYKIIEKRQSVAFWCNPISGHATLYWYQQILGQGPKLLIQFQNNGVVDDSQLPKDRFSAERLKGVDSTLKIQPAKLEDSAVYLCASSLVWDTSYEQYFGPGTRLTVT.

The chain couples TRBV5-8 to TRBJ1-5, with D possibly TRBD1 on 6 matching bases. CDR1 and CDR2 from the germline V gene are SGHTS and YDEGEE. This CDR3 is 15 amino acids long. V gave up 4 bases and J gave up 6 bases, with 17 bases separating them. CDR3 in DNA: TGTGCCAGCAGCGCGGGGGCAGTCTCCTTTCAGCCCCAGCATTTT. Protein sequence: CASSAGAVSFQPQHF.

The CDR3 DNA reads TGTGCCAGCAGTGATGCGGGGATCTACTATGGCTACACCTTC. Amino acids: CASSDAGIYYGYTF. This chain joins TRBV2 and TRBJ1-2; D unclear. From germline, CDR1 is SNHLY and CDR2 FYNNEI. The CDR3 length is 14 residues. Trimming cost V 3 bases and J 3 bases, with 11 bases left between them.

DNA for the CDR3: TGTGCCAGCAGTGAAGCGCGGGGGATGGGGCCGGAGACCCAGTACTTC. Translating it yields CASSEARGMGPETQYF. The rearrangement uses TRBV6-1 and TRBJ2-5, with TRBD2 identical over 7 bases. The CDR3 is 16 amino acids. The trim removed 0 bases at V and 5 bases at J, leaving 9 bases unmatched. Germline V gene data show CDR1 as MNHNS and CDR2 as SASEGT.

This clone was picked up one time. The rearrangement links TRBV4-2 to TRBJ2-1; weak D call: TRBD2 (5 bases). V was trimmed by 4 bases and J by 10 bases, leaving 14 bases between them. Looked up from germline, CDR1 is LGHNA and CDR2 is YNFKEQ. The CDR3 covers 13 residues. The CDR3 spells CASSPNSPGEQFF. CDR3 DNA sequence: TGTGCCAGCAGCCCGAATTCGCCGGGGGAGCAGTTCTTC.

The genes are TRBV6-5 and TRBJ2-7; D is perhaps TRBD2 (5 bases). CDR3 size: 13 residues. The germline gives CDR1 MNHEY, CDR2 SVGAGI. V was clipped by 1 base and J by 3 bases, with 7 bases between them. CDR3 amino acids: CASSYFRGYEQYF. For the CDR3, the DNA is TGTGCCAGCAGTTACTTTCGGGGCTACGAGCAGTACTTC.

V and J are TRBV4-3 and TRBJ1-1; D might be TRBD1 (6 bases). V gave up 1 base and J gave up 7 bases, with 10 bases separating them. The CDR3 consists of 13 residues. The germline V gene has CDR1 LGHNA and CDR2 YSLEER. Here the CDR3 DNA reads TGCGCCAGCAGCCAAGCAGGGGCTGGTGAAGCTTTCTTT. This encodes CASSQAGAGEAFF.

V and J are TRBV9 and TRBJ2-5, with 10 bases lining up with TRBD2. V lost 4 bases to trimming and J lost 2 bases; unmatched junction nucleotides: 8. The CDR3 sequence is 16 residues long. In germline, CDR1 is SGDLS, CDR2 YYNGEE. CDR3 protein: CASSLASGSWQETQYF. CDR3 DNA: TGTGCCAGCAGCTTAGCTAGCGGGAGTTGGCAAGAGACCCAGTACTTC.

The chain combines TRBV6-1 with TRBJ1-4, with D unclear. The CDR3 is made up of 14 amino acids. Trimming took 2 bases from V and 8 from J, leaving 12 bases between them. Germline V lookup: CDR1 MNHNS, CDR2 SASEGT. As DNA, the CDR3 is TGTGCCAGCAGTGAATCCCTGATACTAGAAAAACTGTTTTTT. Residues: CASSESLILEKLFF.

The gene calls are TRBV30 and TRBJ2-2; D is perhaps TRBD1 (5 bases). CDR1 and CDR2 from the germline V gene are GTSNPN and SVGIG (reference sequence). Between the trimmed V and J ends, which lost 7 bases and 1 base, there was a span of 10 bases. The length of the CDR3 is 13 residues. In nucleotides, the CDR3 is TGTGCCTTGGACAACTTGAACACCGGGGAGCTGTTTTTT. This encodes CALDNLNTGELFF.

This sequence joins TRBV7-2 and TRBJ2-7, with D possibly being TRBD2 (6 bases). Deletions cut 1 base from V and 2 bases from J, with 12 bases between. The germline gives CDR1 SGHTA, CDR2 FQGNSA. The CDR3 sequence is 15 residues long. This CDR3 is CASSLGGGYTYEQYF. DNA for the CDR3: TGTGCCAGCAGCTTAGGAGGAGGGTACACCTACGAGCAGTACTTC. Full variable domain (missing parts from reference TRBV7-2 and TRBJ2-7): GAGVSQSPSNKVTEKGKDVELRCDPISGHTALYWYRQSLGQGLEFLIYFQGNSAPDKSGLPSDRFSAERTGGSVSTLTIQRTQQEDSAVYLCASSLGGGYTYEQYFGPGTRLTVT.

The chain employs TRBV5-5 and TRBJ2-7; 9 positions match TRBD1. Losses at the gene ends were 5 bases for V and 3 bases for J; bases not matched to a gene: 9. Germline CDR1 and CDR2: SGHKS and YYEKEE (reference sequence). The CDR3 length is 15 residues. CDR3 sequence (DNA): TGTGCCAGCAGGTCACCGGGACAGGGATACTACGAGCAGTACTTC. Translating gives CASRSPGQGYYEQYF.

CDR3 bases: TGTGCCAGTAGGGCTGGGGGGGGCAGTCAGCCCCAGCATTTT. Translation: CASRAGGGSQPQHF. The chain links TRBV19 to TRBJ1-5; tentatively, D is TRBD1 (6 bases). The CDR3 runs to 14 residues. Germline CDR1 reads LNHDA; CDR2 reads SQIVND (reference sequence). V shed 6 bases and J shed 6 bases, with 15 bases lying between them.

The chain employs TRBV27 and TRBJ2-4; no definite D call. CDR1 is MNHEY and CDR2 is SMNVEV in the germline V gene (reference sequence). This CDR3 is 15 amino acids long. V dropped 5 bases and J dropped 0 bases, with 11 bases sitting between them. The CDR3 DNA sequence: TGTGCCAGCAGTCTCTCGGGTCTAGCCAAAAACATTCAGTACTTC. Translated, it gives CASSLSGLAKNIQYF.

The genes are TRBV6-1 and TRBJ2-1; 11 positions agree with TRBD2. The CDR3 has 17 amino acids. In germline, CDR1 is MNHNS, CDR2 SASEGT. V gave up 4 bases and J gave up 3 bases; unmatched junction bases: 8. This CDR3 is CASSAPSGGRYYNEQFF. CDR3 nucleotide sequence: TGTGCCAGCAGTGCCCCTAGCGGGGGGAGATACTACAATGAGCAGTTCTTC.